This T cell receptor (beta chain) derives from a study of beta chain features in type 1 diabetes. General study results and limits: Researchers caution that PCR might favor shorter templates, equally among patients and controls. Cells that show high TCR expression could be over-represented by cDNA sequencing. Among patients with Type 1 diabetes, TCRB CDR3s were moderately but significantly shorter in every one of the four CD4+ subsets. A greater similarity of naive, central memory and Treg TCRB repertoires was seen among patients than among healthy donors.

This clone was counted ten times or more. The antigen is undetermined. The CDR3 covers 15 residues. CDR1 and CDR2 from the germline V gene are MGHDK and SYGVNS. The V end was cut by 3 bases, the J end by 0 bases, with 9 bases between. The whole isolated RNA underwent reverse transcription, so sequencing captured expressed TCRB transcripts. Data came from immunoSEQ multiplex PCR; TCRdb stores just in-frame clones and leaves some out. Seen here are under 300,000 clones, approximately 8.1% observed once, and the top ten hold 0.9% to 1.2%. Material: central memory CD4+ T cells from blood. The TCR sequence derives from a young woman in good health. The chain links TRBV25-1 to TRBJ2-4, with D unresolved. Here the CDR3 DNA reads TGTGCCAGCAGTGACCAGACGGTAGCCAAAAACATTCAGTACTTC. Protein sequence: CASSDQTVAKNIQYF.